This T cell receptor beta chain was sequenced during a study of cytomegalovirus exposure and HLA in healthy donors (dated by TCRdb to about 2017). In the study overall: An earlier analysis of approximately 640 of the donors reported more than 250 Gb of sequence data and approximately 110 million unique TCR beta sequences from roughly 180 million T cells. Roughly 300 gigabases of sequencing data and around 85 million unique TCR sequences made up an early release that covered approximately 700 HLA-typed donors. Of the roughly 400 genotyped donors, roughly 85% fell in the genetic ancestry cluster associated with self-reported Caucasian donors. The aim of the study was to test whether cataloging public T cell receptors could identify signatures of past pathogen exposure. The T cell repertoires of 700 or so subjects were profiled by immunosequencing and related to cytomegalovirus serostatus. Along with the approximately 600-subject first cohort, a separate validation cohort of some 130 different subjects was used. The study combined high-throughput TCR immunosequencing, statistical association of individual TCRs with disease status, and machine learning to predict cytomegalovirus infection status. A later analysis re-examined previously published TCR beta repertoires from just over 650 donors and added high-resolution HLA genotyping to investigate patterns of TCR occurrence. Rather than drawing on any new phenotypic data, the later analysis identified candidate immune exposures from TCR beta sequences and the way those sequences occurred across donors. An earlier analysis of around 540 of the donors applied high-throughput TCR beta sequencing to assess whether each TCR beta V gene segment acted as functional or pseudogenic. Alongside the repertoire data, information on donor age, sex, ethnicity and CMV serostatus was compiled. Genome-wide SNP genotypes for about three fifths of the roughly 670 donors were used in a later genetic analysis, which treated that subset as a discovery cohort. Every discovery cohort repertoire had been produced on one sequencing platform. Class I and class II HLA loci were covered by the typing at four-digit resolution. The number of donors typed differed by locus, with roughly 620-640 for A, B, C, DRB1 and DQB1, over 500 for DQA1, some 570 for DPA1, and roughly 450 for DPB1. Because of strong linkage in the cohort, 4 to 6 DR-DQ haplotypes were treated as single units for association and clustering. On average, 235,054 unique TCR beta nucleotide sequences were sequenced per donor among a few hundred genotyped donors of the cohort, with 15% to 20% of those sequences being non-productive.

Paper-wide results and their limitations: Because counts were too low, seventeen rarely observed V segments, including chromosome 9 orphons, were left out of the earlier analysis of 500 to 650 of the donors. For the cohort, immune exposure information was limited to CMV serostatus. In a later analysis, most CMV-associated TCR beta chains were found to appear HLA-restricted, with HLA associations seemingly driven largely by CMV exposure. Specific HLA alleles were associated with 16,951 TCR beta sequences at a false discovery rate of 0.05 in a later analysis. A later analysis found that TCR association rates varied across HLA loci, with DRB1 alleles showing the most associated TCRs and HLA-C alleles the fewest. A further reported finding was that TCR beta sequences accurately predicted the HLA-A and HLA-B alleles for most subjects in the first cohort. Compared with the approximately 670-donor mean, donors in an Asian-associated ancestry cluster had fewer N-insertions in productive TCRs, according to a later genetic analysis. The classifier was reported to diagnose cytomegalovirus status with high specificity and sensitivity in both the original cohort and the validation cohort. Correlated functional status among segregating V segments might reflect linkage disequilibrium, but an unknown experimental factor could not be ruled out. It was suggested by the authors that the approach could potentially be generalized to other disease states and immunological phenotypes. Sequencing depth was assumed to be roughly uniform across donors in the presence/absence analyses, though that assumption may not hold. When HLA alleles, especially DR and DQ, strongly co-occurred, attributing TCR associations to individual alleles was difficult. In an earlier analysis of around 600 of the donors, most TCR beta V segments appeared in productive rearrangements about 87% or about 30% of the time, broadly matching IMGT annotations. According to a later analysis, parvovirus B19, influenza, CMV and Epstein-Barr virus appeared linked to several top co-occurrence clusters. This cohort had only TCR beta chains sequenced, and the lack of alpha or paired-chain data limited which features could be detected. In a later analysis, HLA-associated TCR beta chains were found to be more clonally expanded and to have lower generation probabilities than equally common non-associated chains. Because some donors lacked HLA typing at each locus, the association tests relied only on the typed subset. The study listed 150 to 200 TCR beta chains as associated with cytomegalovirus. While some public TCRs were present in many individuals, most TCR sequences turned up only very rarely across donors. Three of the identified cytomegalovirus-associated TCR beta chains were confirmed in vitro to be specific for cytomegalovirus antigens. A group of highly shared sequence variants was considered likely to be a technical artifact of the sequencing pipeline. A later genetic analysis associated a missense DCLRE1C variant with V-gene and J-gene trimming of TCR beta chains, and an independent cohort replicated the association.

The cohort comprised several hundred healthy bone marrow donors. Cohort members were all nominally healthy when sampled, although unrecorded immune exposures were likely present. The donor tested CMV seronegative, placing the donor among the 300 to 450 seronegative members of the cohort. A peripheral blood sample was collected from each donor, and TCR beta sequencing was performed on peripheral blood mononuclear cells. The Qiagen DNeasy Blood Extraction Kit was used to extract genomic DNA from the blood cell samples. Turning to this clone: Its antigen is still unknown. No base quality values were provided; no much bigger clone lies one nucleotide off.

Libraries were built with the immunoSEQ multiplex PCR assay. For the multiplex PCR, a mixture combining 60 forward primers for TCR Vbeta segments and 13 reverse primers for TCR Jbeta segments was used. A multiplex PCR assay on genomic DNA amplified the CDR3 region of rearranged TCR beta genes. The amplified TCR beta libraries were sequenced on the Illumina HiSeq System as 87-base-pair reads. In the source study's methods: A later analysis tallied tens of millions of unique TCR beta chains across the 650 to 750 repertoires, and 10 million to 11 million of those chains were shared by two or more donors. A nearest-neighbor algorithm error-corrected the raw reads and collapsed the reads into unique sequences, merging closely related sequences to remove PCR and sequencing errors. CDR3 sequences were aligned to IMGT reference sequences to assign V, D and J gene segments. For a sequence to be retained, at least a six-nucleotide match to both a V gene segment and a J gene segment was required. A rearrangement counted as productive if the CDR3 had no stop codons and remained in frame with V and J, and every other rearrangement counted as non-productive. CDR3 was defined by IMGT convention, running from the second conserved V-encoded cysteine to the conserved J-encoded phenylalanine. The earlier analysis of roughly 590 of the donors excluded sequences that lacked an unambiguous match to a single V gene segment. An earlier analysis of 587 of the donors called V segments functional above 56.7% productive rearrangements and segregating when the between-donor standard deviation exceeded 5%. To diagnose cytomegalovirus status from the catalog of TCR beta chain sequences, a statistical classification framework was built. V and J gene assignment, in a later analysis, came from comparing TCR nucleotide sequences with IMGT/GENE-DB human TR gene sequences. In a later analysis, CDR3 sequences and most-parsimonious VDJ recombination scenarios were assigned using the TCRdist pipeline. In a later analysis, every TCR beta chain was defined by the combination of its CDR3 amino acid sequence and its V-gene family, and reads without a unique V-gene family were dropped. To address suspected cross-contamination and a sequencing artifact, a later analysis removed several hundred highly shared, low-generation-probability nucleotide sequences. In a later analysis, a clonal expansion index for each public chain was calculated from normalized within-repertoire ranks of inferred template counts. In a later analysis, generation probabilities were computed with a VDJ recombination model fitted to out-of-frame rearrangements, and the resulting probabilities were checked against IGoR. In a later analysis, hypergeometric tests were used to score TCR-TCR, TCR-HLA and TCR-CMV co-occurrence, with a repertoire-size bias correction applied to TCR pairs. False discovery rates were estimated in a later analysis by permuting HLA or CMV assignments 20 times. In a later analysis, co-occurring TCRs were grouped with DBSCAN, and TCRdist sequence similarity was added when clustering was performed within HLA-allele-positive subsets. Co-occurrence clustering excluded repertoires with fewer than 30,000 or more than 120,000 public chains, plus five with anomalous nucleotide sharing. In its TCRdb copy, this immuneACCESS table keeps in-frame sequences only and misses some clones. Where compared with another copy, unresolved V genes explain less than half of these, and the others have no known cause. V and J calls plus clone size are reproduced from that table; the DNA served to infer D and trimming. A total of 150,000 to 200,000 clones appear in this sample, around 87% of them only once. The ten top clones hold more than 1.5% of the sample.

The sequenced material came from PBMCs. The receptor was derived from a woman younger than 30 in good health and CMV-seronegative.

For the CDR3, the sequence is CASSRDSSYNSPLHF. The DNA reads TGTGCCAGCAGCCGGGACAGCTCCTATAATTCACCCCTCCACTTT. The chain links TRBV5-4 with TRBJ1-6, with 7 junctional bases fitting TRBD1. CDR1 and CDR2, looked up from the germline V gene (reference sequence), are SGHNT and YYREEE. Unmatched junction bases come to 1, with V trimmed by 4 bases and J by 0 bases. Spanning cysteine to phenylalanine, the CDR3 consists of 15 amino acids. The read is trimmed to its CDR3 DNA, 45 bases read in frame from base 1.